These 25 T cell receptor beta chains came from one sample sequenced in a study of T cell changes during pregnancy in multiple sclerosis. Some clones are missing from TCRdb's copy, which holds only in-frame ones; the method was immunoSEQ multiplex PCR. The sample has around 80,000 clones, about 90% seen once. Sequencing was performed on peripheral blood, taken before pregnancy. The source is a female donor with multiple sclerosis, enrolled in a pregnancy study.

This chain links TRBV7-2 with TRBJ2-4; D remains unclear. The length of the CDR3 is 12 residues. Trimming stripped 6 bases from V and 8 bases from J, with 11 bases between. CDR1 is SGHTA and CDR2 is FQGNSA in the germline V gene. The CDR3 reads CASSSATDIQYF. The CDR3 nucleotides are TGTGCCAGCAGTTCAGCCACAGACATTCAGTACTTC. Complete variable domain (other parts from reference TRBV7-2 and TRBJ2-4): GAGVSQSPSNKVTEKGKDVELRCDPISGHTALYWYRQSLGQGLEFLIYFQGNSAPDKSGLPSDRFSAERTGGSVSTLTIQRTQQEDSAVYLCASSSATDIQYFGAGTRLSVL.

The chain joins TRBV27 to TRBJ2-1; weak D call: TRBD2 (5 bases). V lost 2 bases, J lost 7 bases, and 9 bases lay in between. Germline lookup yields CDR1 MNHEY and CDR2 SMNVEV (reference sequence). The CDR3 extends over 13 amino acids. Here the CDR3 DNA reads TGTGCCAGCAGTTTACAGGACTGGAATGAGCAGTTCTTC. This codes for CASSLQDWNEQFF.

This clone has just a few counts. CDR3 bases: TGTGCCAGCAGATTGGGGACAGGAAGGAACACTGAAGCTTTCTTT. It yields the protein CASRLGTGRNTEAFF. This rearrangement joins TRBV6-5 to TRBJ1-1, with TRBD1 matching 8 bases. J was trimmed by 1 base and V by 6 bases; bases with no gene match: 7. The CDR3 contains 15 residues. In germline, CDR1 is MNHEY, CDR2 SVGAGI.

The rearrangement uses TRBV5-1 and TRBJ1-1; 7 nucleotides agree with TRBD1. CDR1 is SGHRS, CDR2 YFSETQ, per germline. This CDR3 region has 15 residues. The J segment lost 2 bases and the V segment lost 4 bases, leaving 8 bases of the junction unmatched. The CDR3 nucleotides are TGCGCCAGCAGCCCATTGACAGGGTCAAACACTGAAGCTTTCTTT. This encodes CASSPLTGSNTEAFF. Looking up the rest from reference TRBV5-1 and TRBJ1-1 gives the full variable domain: KAGVTQTPRYLIKTRGQQVTLSCSPISGHRSVSWYQQTPGQGLQFLFEYFSETQRNKGNFPGRFSGRQFSNSRSEMNVSTLELGDSALYLCASSPLTGSNTEAFFGQGTRLTVV.

This sequence joins TRBV10-2 and TRBJ2-7; 9 nucleotides line up with TRBD1. CDR1 and CDR2 (germline): WSHSY, SAAADI. V lost 6 bases to trimming and J lost 2 bases; unmatched junction nucleotides: 8. CDR3 size: 15 residues. The CDR3 loop is CASRPGTGFTYEQYF. CDR3 DNA: TGCGCCAGCAGACCCGGGACAGGGTTTACCTACGAGCAGTACTTC.

This chain uses TRBV7-9 with TRBJ2-7, with 10 bases lining up with TRBD2. Per the germline V gene, CDR1 is SEHNR and CDR2 is FQNEAQ (reference sequence). The trim removed 5 bases at V and 7 bases at J, leaving 2 bases unmatched. This CDR3 contains 12 residues. CDR3 protein: CASSLGLAEQYF. CDR3 DNA sequence: TGTGCCAGCAGCCTGGGACTAGCGGAGCAGTACTTC.

This clone was seen just once. This chain joins TRBV11-2 and TRBJ2-7, with TRBD2 matching 8 bases. This CDR3 is 14 amino acids long. Germline V gene sequence: CDR1 SGHAT, CDR2 FQNNGV. J lost 3 bases, V lost 5 bases, and 6 bases had no gene match. The CDR3 DNA reads as TGTGCCAGCAGCGACGCGGGAGGCCACTACGAGCAGTACTTC. This gives the protein CASSDAGGHYEQYF.

The chain uses TRBV11-2 and TRBJ1-1, with a weak D call TRBD1 (6 bases). With 5 bases removed from V and 1 base from J, the gap between germline ends came to 11 bases. The CDR3 is made up of 14 amino acids. Germline V gene lookup returns CDR1 SGHAT and CDR2 FQNNGV. The DNA for the CDR3 is TGTGCCAGCAGCAAGTCCAGGGGGAACACTGAAGCTTTCTTT. Translation: CASSKSRGNTEAFF. The variable domain in full, with the rest retrieved from reference TRBV11-2 and TRBJ1-1, is EAGVAQSPRYKIIEKRQSVAFWCNPISGHATLYWYQQILGQGPKLLIQFQNNGVVDDSQLPKDRFSAERLKGVDSTLKIQPAKLEDSAVYLCASSKSRGNTEAFFGQGTRLTVV.

The V and J genes are TRBV5-1 and TRBJ2-5, with 10 bases that match TRBD2. The V gene's germline CDR1 is SGHRS and CDR2 YFSETQ. V lost 4 bases, J lost 1 base, and 4 bases stayed unmatched. The CDR3 loop spans 15 amino acids. In DNA form, the CDR3 reads TGCGCCAGCAGCAGATGGACTAGCGGCCAAGAGACCCAGTACTTC. Translation gives CASSRWTSGQETQYF. Supplemented by reference TRBV5-1 and TRBJ2-5, the full variable domain reads KAGVTQTPRYLIKTRGQQVTLSCSPISGHRSVSWYQQTPGQGLQFLFEYFSETQRNKGNFPGRFSGRQFSNSRSEMNVSTLELGDSALYLCASSRWTSGQETQYFGPGTRLLVL.

The chain uses TRBV2 and TRBJ1-1, with D hard to call. The CDR3 covers 13 residues. Germline V lookup: CDR1 SNHLY, CDR2 FYNNEI. V shed 6 bases and J shed 1 base, with 9 bases lying between them. The CDR3 reads CASSRGSNTEAFF. Written as DNA, the CDR3 is TGTGCCAGCAGCCGGGGATCGAACACTGAAGCTTTCTTT.

The J gene is TRBJ2-3, the V gene TRBV11-1; weak D call: TRBD2 (6 bases). CDR1 is SGHAT, CDR2 FQDESV, per germline (reference sequence). Trimming stripped 1 base from V and 0 bases from J, with 14 bases between. The CDR3 length is 17 residues. The chain's CDR3 is CASSLDQGGASTDTQYF. The CDR3 DNA is TGTGCCAGCAGCTTAGATCAGGGCGGGGCTAGCACAGATACGCAGTATTTT.

This clone was observed a few times. The V and J genes are TRBV29-1 and TRBJ2-7, with 7 nucleotides matching TRBD1. J lost 2 bases, V lost 6 bases, and 4 bases had no gene match. The length of the CDR3 is 12 residues. Germline V lookup: CDR1 SQVTM, CDR2 ANQGSEA. The chain's CDR3 is CSVSQGTYEQYF. The CDR3, as DNA: TGCAGCGTATCACAGGGGACCTACGAGCAGTACTTC.

The chain uses TRBV5-1 and TRBJ2-7; 14 bases line up with TRBD2. Trimming cost V 1 base and J 3 bases; bases outside gene matches: 18. Germline CDR1 SGHRS, CDR2 YFSETQ. The CDR3 runs to 21 residues. CDR3 DNA: TGCGCCAGCAGCTTGTTCTTCAAGAAGCAGGGCGGACTAGCGGGAGGCTACGAGCAGTACTTC. Translated: CASSLFFKKQGGLAGGYEQYF.

V gene TRBV5-1 combines with J gene TRBJ2-6; 11 nucleotides match TRBD1. Trimming at V came to 6 bases and at J to 0 bases, leaving 8 bases not matched to a gene. Germline CDR1 is SGHRS and CDR2 is YFSETQ. The CDR3 has 18 amino acids. As DNA, the CDR3 is TGCGCCAGCATCTCCGGGACAGGGGGATACTCTGGGGCCAACGTCCTGACTTTC. Protein product: CASISGTGGYSGANVLTF.

This sequence joins TRBV4-1 and TRBJ2-7, with D uncertain. Germline V gives CDR1 MGHRA, CDR2 YSYEKL. CDR3 length equals 16 residues. Between the trimmed V and J ends, which lost 0 bases and 1 base, there was a span of 13 bases. The CDR3 loop reads CASSQDTFSRSYEQYF. The CDR3 DNA follows: TGCGCCAGCAGCCAAGATACGTTCAGCAGGTCCTACGAGCAGTACTTC.

This sequence joins TRBV2 and TRBJ1-5; 7 bases fit TRBD1. This CDR3 spans 15 amino acids. Germline V CDR1 and CDR2: SNHLY, FYNNEI. The junction had 3 bases not matched to a gene; V was cut back by 4 bases and J by 0 bases. The CDR3 is CASSAGGVSNQPQHF. In DNA form, the CDR3 reads TGTGCCAGCAGTGCAGGGGGAGTTAGCAATCAGCCCCAGCATTTT.

The chain is built from TRBV27 and TRBJ2-1, with 11 bases lining up with TRBD2. V was clipped by 1 base and J by 4 bases; unmatched bases: 3. Per the germline V gene, CDR1 is MNHEY and CDR2 is SMNVEV (reference sequence). CDR3 length: 16 residues. The CDR3 region has the DNA TGTGCCAGCAGTTTATGGGGACTAGCGGTTTACAATGAGCAGTTCTTC. This gives the protein CASSLWGLAVYNEQFF.

This chain links TRBV28 with TRBJ2-1; 7 bases are a match to TRBD1. V dropped 5 bases and J dropped 5; count of bases not matched to a gene: 12. The CDR3 length is 16 residues. From germline, CDR1 is MDHEN and CDR2 SYDVKM. The CDR3 is CASSIRQGIGNNEQFF. The CDR3 nucleotides are TGTGCCAGCAGTATACGACAGGGAATCGGCAACAATGAGCAGTTCTTC.

The CDR3 reads CASSLQGALEQYF. As DNA, the CDR3 is TGTGCCAGCAGCTTACAGGGGGCGCTTGAGCAGTACTTC. V is TRBV5-6 and J is TRBJ2-7; 9 bases align to TRBD1. The CDR3 length is 13 residues. Unmatched junction bases numbered 4, after V lost 2 bases and J lost 7 bases. CDR1 is SGHDT, CDR2 YYEEEE, per germline.

This clone was seen once. The chain joins TRBV7-8 to TRBJ2-7, with 8 bases lining up with TRBD1. The ends lost 5 bases at V and 4 bases at J; junction bases unmatched: 10. CDR1 is SGHVS, CDR2 FQNEAQ, per germline. The length of the CDR3 is 15 residues. The CDR3 nucleotides read TGTGCCAGCAGCCAAGAACAGGGGGTCTTTTACGAGCAGTACTTC. Translated, it gives CASSQEQGVFYEQYF.

The chain uses TRBV27 and TRBJ1-5; TRBD1 matches at 9 bases. This CDR3 is built from 15 residues. Germline assignment: CDR1 MNHEY and CDR2 SMNVEV (reference sequence). Unmatched junction bases numbered 5, after V lost 3 bases and J lost 5 bases. This chain's CDR3 is CASSFEGQGDQPQHF. CDR3 nucleotides: TGTGCCAGCAGTTTCGAGGGACAGGGAGATCAGCCCCAGCATTTT.

J is TRBJ2-7 and V is TRBV7-8; D is uncertain. Trimming cost V 0 bases and J 0 bases, with 6 bases left between them. This CDR3 is 14 amino acids long. Germline assignment: CDR1 SGHVS and CDR2 FQNEAQ. The CDR3 reads CASSLAWPSYEQYF. The CDR3 DNA follows: TGTGCCAGCAGCTTAGCTTGGCCCTCCTACGAGCAGTACTTC.

This clone occurred once. The chain has TRBV4-2 and TRBJ2-7, with TRBD2 identical over 11 bases. V lost 2 bases, J lost 3 bases, and 6 bases stayed unmatched. From germline, CDR1 is LGHNA and CDR2 YNFKEQ. This CDR3 contains 16 residues. Here the CDR3 reads CASSQRGTSGYYEQYF. CDR3 in DNA: TGTGCCAGCAGCCAAAGGGGGACTAGCGGATACTACGAGCAGTACTTC.

V usage is TRBV11-3 and J usage is TRBJ1-2; 9 nucleotides align to TRBD1. Germline trimming cut 5 bases from V and 4 bases from J; bases unmatched to any gene: 8. The CDR3 is made up of 15 amino acids. Germline lookup yields CDR1 SGHNT and CDR2 YENEEA. This chain's CDR3 is CASSIYRGRTYGYTF. CDR3 bases: TGTGCCAGCAGCATCTACAGGGGGCGGACCTATGGCTACACCTTC.

V is TRBV28 and J is TRBJ1-1, with 7 bases identical to TRBD1. Germline assignment: CDR1 MDHEN and CDR2 SYDVKM. The V segment lost 6 bases and the J segment 0 bases; nucleotides outside the gene matches: 4. This CDR3 spans 14 amino acids. This chain's CDR3 is CASRLGQLNTEAFF. In nucleotides, the CDR3 is TGTGCCAGCAGACTGGGACAGTTGAACACTGAAGCTTTCTTT.